In this sample, the clone carrying this T cell receptor (beta chain) turned up many times. This specimen comes from a study of low-dose radiotherapy and immunotherapy resistance in tumors. Time point indicated: after trial treatment. Treatment described: LDRT plus nivolumab, ipilimumab, low-dose cyclophosphamide and aspirin (RACIN trial). The donors, trial participants, received nivolumab, ipilimumab, aspirin, low-dose cyclophosphamide and low-dose radiotherapy. CDR1 SNHLY and CDR2 FYNNEI come from the germline V gene. The length of the CDR3 is 15 residues. V gave up 6 bases and J gave up 2 bases, with 13 bases separating them. It was with a constant-region primer and a V-primer adapter that TCRs were amplified over roughly 18 PCR cycles. TCRdb reprocessed the reads with MiXCR, giving one entry per CDR3 protein. The sample includes some 52,000 distinct CDR3 sequences, approximately 35% seen only once; the top ten take 8% to 10%.

The sample consisted of PBMCs, taken after low-dose radiotherapy plus immunotherapy. The V and J genes are TRBV2 and TRBJ2-2; D possibly corresponds to TRBD2 (5 bases). The sequence derives from a male donor with rectosigmoid adenocarcinoma. The CDR3 sequence: CASRIGLANTGELFF. The CDR3 bases are TGTGCCAGCAGGATCGGGCTAGCTAACACCGGGGAGCTGTTTTTT.